Only a few counts were recorded for the clone carrying this T cell receptor (beta chain). TCRdb used MiXCR to reprocess the RT-PCR reads, holding one entry per CDR3 protein. The sample includes about 530,000 distinct CDR3 sequences, roughly 13% seen only once; the top ten take less than 15%. The V end lost 8 bases, the J end lost 9 bases, and 8 bases lay between the germline ends. The CDR3 loop spans 10 amino acids. The germline CDR1 and CDR2 sequences are MNHEY and SVGAGI. The data are from a study of response to subunit inactivated influenza vaccine. The specimen was PBMCs from blood, collected roughly 46 days after vaccination. This clonotype originated in a man aged 45-65 years who received an inactivated influenza vaccine. The rearrangement links TRBV6-5 to TRBJ2-1; D call uncertain. CDR3 protein: CASGRSEQFF. The CDR3, as DNA: TGTGCCAGCGGGCGGAGTGAGCAGTTCTTC.